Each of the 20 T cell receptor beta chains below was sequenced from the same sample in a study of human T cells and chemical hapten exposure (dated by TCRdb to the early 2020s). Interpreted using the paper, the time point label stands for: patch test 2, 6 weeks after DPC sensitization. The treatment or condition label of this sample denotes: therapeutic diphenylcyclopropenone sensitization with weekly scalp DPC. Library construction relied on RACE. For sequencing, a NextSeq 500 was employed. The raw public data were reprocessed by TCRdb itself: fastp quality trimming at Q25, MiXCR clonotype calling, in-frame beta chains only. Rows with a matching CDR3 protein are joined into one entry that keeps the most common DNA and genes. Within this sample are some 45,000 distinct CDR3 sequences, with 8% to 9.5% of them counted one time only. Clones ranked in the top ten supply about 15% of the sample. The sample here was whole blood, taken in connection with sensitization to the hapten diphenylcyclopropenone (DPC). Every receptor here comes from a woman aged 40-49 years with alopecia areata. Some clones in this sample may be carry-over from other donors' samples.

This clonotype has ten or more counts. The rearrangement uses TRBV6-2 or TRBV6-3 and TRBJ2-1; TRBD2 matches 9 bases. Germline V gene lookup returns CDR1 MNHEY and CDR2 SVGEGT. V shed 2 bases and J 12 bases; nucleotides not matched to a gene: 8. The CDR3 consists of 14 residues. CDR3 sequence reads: CASSYGGGEVRQFF. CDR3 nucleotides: TGTGCCAGCAGTTACGGCGGGGGGGAAGTTCGGCAGTTCTTC.

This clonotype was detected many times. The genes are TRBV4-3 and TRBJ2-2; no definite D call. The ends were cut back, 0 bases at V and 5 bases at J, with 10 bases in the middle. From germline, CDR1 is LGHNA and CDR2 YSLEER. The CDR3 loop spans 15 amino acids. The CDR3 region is CASSQEIAATGELFF. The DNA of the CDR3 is TGCGCCAGCAGCCAAGAAATCGCGGCGACCGGGGAGCTGTTTTTT.

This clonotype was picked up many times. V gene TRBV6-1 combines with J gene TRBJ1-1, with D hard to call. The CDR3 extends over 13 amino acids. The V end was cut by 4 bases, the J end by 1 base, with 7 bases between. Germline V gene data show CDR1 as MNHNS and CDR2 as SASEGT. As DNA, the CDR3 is TGTGCCAGCAGTGGGCACGGGAACACTGAAGCTTTCTTT. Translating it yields CASSGHGNTEAFF.

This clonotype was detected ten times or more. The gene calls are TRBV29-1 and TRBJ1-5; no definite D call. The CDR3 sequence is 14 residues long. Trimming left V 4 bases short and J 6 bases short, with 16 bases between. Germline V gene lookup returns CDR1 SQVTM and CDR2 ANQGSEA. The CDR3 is CSVASAGGSQPQHF. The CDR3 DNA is TGCAGCGTTGCCTCCGCCGGCGGCAGTCAGCCCCAGCATTTT.

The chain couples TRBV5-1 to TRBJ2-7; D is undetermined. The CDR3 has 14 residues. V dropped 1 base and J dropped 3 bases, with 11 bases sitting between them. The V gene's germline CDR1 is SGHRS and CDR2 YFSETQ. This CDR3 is CASSLSSSDYEQYF. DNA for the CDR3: TGCGCCAGCAGCTTGAGTTCGTCAGACTACGAGCAGTACTTC.

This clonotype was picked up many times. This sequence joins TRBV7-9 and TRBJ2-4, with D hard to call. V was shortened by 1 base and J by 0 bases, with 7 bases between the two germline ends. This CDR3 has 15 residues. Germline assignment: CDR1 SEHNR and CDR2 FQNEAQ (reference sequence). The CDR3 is CASSLDSVAKNIQYF. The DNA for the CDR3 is TGTGCCAGCAGCTTAGACAGCGTAGCCAAAAACATTCAGTACTTC.

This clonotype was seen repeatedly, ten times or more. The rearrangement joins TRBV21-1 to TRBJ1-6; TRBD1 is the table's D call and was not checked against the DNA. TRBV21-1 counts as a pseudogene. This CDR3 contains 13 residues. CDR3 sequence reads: CANRDSICSPLHF. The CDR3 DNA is TGTGCCAACCGGGACAGTATTTGTTCACCCCTCCACTTT.

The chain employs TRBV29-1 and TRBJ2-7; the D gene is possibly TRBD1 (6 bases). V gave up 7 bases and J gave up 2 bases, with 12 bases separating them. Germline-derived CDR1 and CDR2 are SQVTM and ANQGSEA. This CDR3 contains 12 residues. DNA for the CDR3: TGCAGCGCCATCGGACAGCCCTACGAGCAGTACTTC. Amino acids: CSAIGQPYEQYF.

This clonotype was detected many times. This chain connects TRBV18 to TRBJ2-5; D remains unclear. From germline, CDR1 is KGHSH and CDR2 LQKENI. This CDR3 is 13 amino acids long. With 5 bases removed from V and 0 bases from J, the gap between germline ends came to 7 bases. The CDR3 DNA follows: TGTGCCAGCTCAAATGGGTACCAAGAGACCCAGTACTTC. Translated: CASSNGYQETQYF.

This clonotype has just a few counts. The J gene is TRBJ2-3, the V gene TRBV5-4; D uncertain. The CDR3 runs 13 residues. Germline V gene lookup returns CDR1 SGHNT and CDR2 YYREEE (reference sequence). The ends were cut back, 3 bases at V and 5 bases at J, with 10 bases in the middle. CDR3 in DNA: TGTGCCAGCAGCTCGAAGGATCAAGATACGCAGTATTTT. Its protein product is CASSSKDQDTQYF. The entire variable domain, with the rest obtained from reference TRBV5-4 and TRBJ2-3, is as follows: ETGVTQSPTHLIKTRGQQVTLRCSSQSGHNTVSWYQQALGQGPQFIFQYYREEENGRGNFPPRFSGLQFPNYSSELNVNALELDDSALYLCASSSKDQDTQYFGPGTRLTVL.

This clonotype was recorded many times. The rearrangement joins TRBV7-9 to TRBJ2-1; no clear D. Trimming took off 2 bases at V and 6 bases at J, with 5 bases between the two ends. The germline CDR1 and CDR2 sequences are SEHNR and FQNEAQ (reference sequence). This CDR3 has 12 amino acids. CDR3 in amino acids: CASSLSLNEQFF. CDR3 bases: TGTGCCAGCAGCTTATCCCTCAATGAGCAGTTCTTC.

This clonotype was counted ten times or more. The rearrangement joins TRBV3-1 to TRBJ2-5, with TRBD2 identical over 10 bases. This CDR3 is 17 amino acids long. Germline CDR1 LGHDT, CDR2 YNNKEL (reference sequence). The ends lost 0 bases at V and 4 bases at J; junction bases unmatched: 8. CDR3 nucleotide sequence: TGTGCCAGCAGCCAAGAAGGAAGCGGGGGGGCCGGAGAGACCCAGTACTTC. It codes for CASSQEGSGGAGETQYF.

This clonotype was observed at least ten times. The CDR3 region has the DNA TGTGCCAGCTCTCCAAATTCCTATGGCTACACCTTC. Encoded protein: CASSPNSYGYTF. The chain combines TRBV18 with TRBJ1-2; D gene unclear. Germline assignment: CDR1 KGHSH and CDR2 LQKENI. The V end was cut by 6 bases, the J end by 4 bases, with 9 bases between. This CDR3 is 12 amino acids long.

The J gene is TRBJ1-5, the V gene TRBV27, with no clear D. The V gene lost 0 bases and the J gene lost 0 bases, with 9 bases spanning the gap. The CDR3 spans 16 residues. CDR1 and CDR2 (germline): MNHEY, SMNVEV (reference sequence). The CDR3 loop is CASSLSWELSNQPQHF. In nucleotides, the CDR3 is TGTGCCAGCAGTTTATCCTGGGAACTTAGCAATCAGCCCCAGCATTTT.

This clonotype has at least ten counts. CDR3 amino acids: CASTGTGNQETQYF. CDR3 in DNA: TGTGCCAGCACCGGGACAGGGAACCAAGAGACCCAGTACTTC. The V call is TRBV2, the J call TRBJ2-5, with 9 bases lining up with TRBD1. This CDR3 region has 14 residues. V gave up 7 bases and J gave up 0 bases; unmatched junction bases: 3. Germline V lookup: CDR1 SNHLY, CDR2 FYNNEI.

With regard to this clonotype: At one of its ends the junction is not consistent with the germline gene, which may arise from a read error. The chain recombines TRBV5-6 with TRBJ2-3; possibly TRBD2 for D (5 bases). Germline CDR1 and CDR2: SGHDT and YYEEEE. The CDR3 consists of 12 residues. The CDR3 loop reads CGSSPREDTQYF. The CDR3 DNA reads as TGTGGCAGCAGCCCCCGGGAAGATACGCAGTATTTT.

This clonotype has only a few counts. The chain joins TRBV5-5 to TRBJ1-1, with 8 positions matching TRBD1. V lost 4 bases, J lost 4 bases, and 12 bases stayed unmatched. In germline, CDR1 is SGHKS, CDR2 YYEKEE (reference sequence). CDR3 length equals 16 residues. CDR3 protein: CASSLPLPGGPTEAFF. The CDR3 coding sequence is TGTGCCAGCAGCCTTCCACTCCCAGGGGGCCCCACTGAAGCTTTCTTT.

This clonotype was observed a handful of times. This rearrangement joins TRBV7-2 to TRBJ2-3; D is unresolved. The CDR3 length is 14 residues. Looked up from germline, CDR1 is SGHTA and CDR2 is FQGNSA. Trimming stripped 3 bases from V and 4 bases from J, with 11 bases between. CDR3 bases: TGTGCCAGCAGCTTGAGCCTCCGGGCAGATACGCAGTATTTT. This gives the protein CASSLSLRADTQYF.

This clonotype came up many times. In DNA, the CDR3 is TGTGCCAGCAGTTTCCTGTGGACAGGGGATGAAAAACTGTTTTTT. It specifies CASSFLWTGDEKLFF. This chain joins TRBV12-3 or TRBV12-4 and TRBJ1-4; 9 bases are a match to TRBD1. J gave up 6 bases and V 3 bases, and 5 bases lay outside the gene matches. CDR3 length: 15 amino acids.

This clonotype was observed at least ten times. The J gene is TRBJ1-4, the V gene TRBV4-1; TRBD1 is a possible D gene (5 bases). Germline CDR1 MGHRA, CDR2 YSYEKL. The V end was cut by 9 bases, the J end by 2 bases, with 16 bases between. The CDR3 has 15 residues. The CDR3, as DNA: TGCGCCAGTAGGAAGACGGGGGGGACTAATGAAAAACTGTTTTTT. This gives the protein CASRKTGGTNEKLFF.